The T cell receptor beta chain described here comes from a study of long-term antiretroviral therapy in people with HIV. Deletions cut 2 bases from V and 4 bases from J, with 26 bases between. Germline assignment: CDR1 MDHEN and CDR2 SYDVKM. This CDR3 is built from 19 residues. For each donor, at least one pre-ART and at least two post-ART PBMC samples were available. The run of the v3.0 immunoSEQ assay was at survey level. Profiling relied on immunoSEQ multiplex PCR, and the TCRdb table lists in-frame clones only, not all of them. The sample has roughly 40,000 clones; about 94% are singletons. The sequence was collected from a man aged 25-40 years with HIV. Sample: unsorted PBMCs, taken approximately 9.1 years after starting antiretroviral therapy. The chain uses TRBV28 and TRBJ1-2, with D unresolved. The CDR3 spells CASSLTLRTRNLTSYGYTF. Here the CDR3 DNA reads TGTGCCAGCAGTTTAACCCTTCGGACGCGGAACTTAACGTCCTATGGCTACACCTTC.